This section outlines one TCR beta chain sequence together with its context. The data were obtained in a study of blood T cell repertoires in COVID-19. Overall study: From the United States, Italy and Spain came samples of acute and convalescent COVID-19. Nucleic acid was either cDNA or gDNA, and it came from T cells, B-cell-depleted T cells, or PBMCs.

The CDR3 contains 16 residues. The V gene lost 7 bases and the J gene lost 6 bases, with 21 bases spanning the gap. The germline gives CDR1 PRHDT, CDR2 FYEKMQ (reference sequence). Authors' analysis steps: Nucleated cell number was recorded as an estimate derived from reference gene primer amplification. Repertoires were generated with immunoSEQ multiplex PCR, while TCRdb's copy carries only in-frame clones and drops some. The DNA was the basis for D and trimming; V, J and clone size are from that table. The profile shows about 39,000 clones, 75% to 80% of them singletons. Source material: peripheral blood. The sequence was collected from a man between 65 and 85 years old with active or convalescent COVID-19. V gene TRBV13 combines with J gene TRBJ2-2; weak D call: TRBD2 (6 bases). Written as DNA, the CDR3 is TGTGCCAGCACCCGGCGGGACGATGGGGCCGCCGGGGAGCTGTTTTTT. Translation: CASTRRDDGAAGELFF.